This T cell receptor (beta chain) was observed in a study of OX40 agonist ivuxolimab in advanced cancers. Data came from immunoSEQ multiplex PCR; TCRdb stores just in-frame clones and leaves some out. Seen here are about 71,000 clones, roughly nine tenths observed once, and the top ten hold about 14%. This clone was seen a few times. Germline values: CDR1 SGHTA, CDR2 FQGNSA. This CDR3 has 14 residues. Deletions cut 5 bases from V and 1 base from J, with 11 bases between. This chain connects TRBV7-2 to TRBJ1-2; D is unresolved. The sequencing used CD4+ or CD8+ T cells sorted from blood, collected in a trial of the OX40 agonist ivuxolimab. The receptor comes from an adult with an advanced solid tumor such as melanoma, head and neck, liver or kidney cancer. CDR3 DNA sequence: TGTGCCAGCAGCCCTGACTACCTTAACTATGGCTACACCTTC. This translates into CASSPDYLNYGYTF.